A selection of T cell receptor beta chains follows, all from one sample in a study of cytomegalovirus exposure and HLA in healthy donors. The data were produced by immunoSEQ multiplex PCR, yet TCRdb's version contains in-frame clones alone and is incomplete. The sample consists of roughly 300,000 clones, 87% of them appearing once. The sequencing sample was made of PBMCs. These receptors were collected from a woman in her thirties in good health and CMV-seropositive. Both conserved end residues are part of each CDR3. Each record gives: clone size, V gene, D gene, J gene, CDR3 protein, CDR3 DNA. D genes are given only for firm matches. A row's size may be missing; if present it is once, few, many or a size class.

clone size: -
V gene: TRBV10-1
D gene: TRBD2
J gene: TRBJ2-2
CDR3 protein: CATPLAGRPHQCYTGELFF
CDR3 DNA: TGCGCCACCCCGTTAGCGGGGAGGCCTCACCAATGTTACACCGGGGAGCTGTTTTTT

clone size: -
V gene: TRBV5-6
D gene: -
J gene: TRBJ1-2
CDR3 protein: CASSLGGSPYGYTF
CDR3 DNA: TGTGCCAGCAGCTTGGGGGGCAGCCCCTATGGCTACACCTTC

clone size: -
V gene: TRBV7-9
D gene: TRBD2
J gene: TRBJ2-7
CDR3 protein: CASSTTRTSGSSYEQYF
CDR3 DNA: TGTGCCAGCAGCACGACTCGGACTAGCGGGAGCTCCTACGAGCAGTACTTC

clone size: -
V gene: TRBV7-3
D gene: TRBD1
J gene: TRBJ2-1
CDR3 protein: CASSLNPGQGWTYNEQFF
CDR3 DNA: TGTGCCAGCAGCTTAAACCCCGGACAGGGATGGACCTACAATGAGCAGTTCTTC

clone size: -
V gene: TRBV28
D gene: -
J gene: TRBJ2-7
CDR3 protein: CASSLEGPPYEQYF
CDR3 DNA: TGTGCCAGCAGTTTGGAGGGTCCCCCCTACGAGCAGTACTTC

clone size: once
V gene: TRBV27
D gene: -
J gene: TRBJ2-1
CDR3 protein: CASSLKGLYNEQFF
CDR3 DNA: TGTGCCAGCAGTTTAAAGGGTCTCTACAATGAGCAGTTCTTC

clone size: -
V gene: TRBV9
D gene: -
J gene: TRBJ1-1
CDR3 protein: CASSVEERGRAFF
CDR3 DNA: TGTGCCAGCAGCGTAGAGGAACGGGGGAGAGCTTTCTTT

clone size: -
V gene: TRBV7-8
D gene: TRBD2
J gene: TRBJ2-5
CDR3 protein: CASSGPGTSGRGRETQYF
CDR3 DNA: TGTGCCAGCAGCGGTCCCGGGACTAGCGGAAGGGGGAGGGAGACCCAGTACTTC

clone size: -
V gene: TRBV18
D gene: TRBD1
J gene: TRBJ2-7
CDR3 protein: CASSPGDRGIHEQYF
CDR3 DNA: TGTGCCAGCTCACCGGGGGACAGGGGTATCCACGAGCAGTACTTC

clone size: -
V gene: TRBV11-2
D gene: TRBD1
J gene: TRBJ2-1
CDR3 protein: CASSLVGQGSSDEQFF
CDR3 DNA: TGTGCCAGCAGCTTAGTGGGACAGGGTTCCTCCGATGAGCAGTTCTTC

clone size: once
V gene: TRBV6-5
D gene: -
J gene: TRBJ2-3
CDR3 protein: CASSQGRRDTQYF
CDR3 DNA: TGTGCCAGCAGCCAGGGGAGGAGAGATACGCAGTATTTT

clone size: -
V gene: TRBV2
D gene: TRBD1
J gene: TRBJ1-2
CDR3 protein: CASSDGQGRNGYTF
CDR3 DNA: TGTGCCAGCAGTGACGGACAGGGAAGAAATGGCTACACCTTC

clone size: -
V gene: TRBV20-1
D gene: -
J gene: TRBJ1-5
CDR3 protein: CSARDNQPQHF
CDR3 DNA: TGCAGTGCTAGAGATAATCAGCCCCAGCATTTT

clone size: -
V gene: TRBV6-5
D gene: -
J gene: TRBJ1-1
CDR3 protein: CASSYGQWNTEAFF
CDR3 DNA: TGTGCCAGCAGTTACGGACAGTGGAACACTGAAGCTTTCTTT

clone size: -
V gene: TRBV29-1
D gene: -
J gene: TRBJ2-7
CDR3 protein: CSVEAGTYEQYF
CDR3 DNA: TGCAGCGTTGAGGCAGGGACCTACGAGCAGTACTTC

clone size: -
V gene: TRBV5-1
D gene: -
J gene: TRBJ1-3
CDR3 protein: CASKGNRDTGSGNTIYF
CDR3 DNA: TGCGCCAGCAAGGGCAATCGGGACACCGGCTCTGGAAACACCATATATTTT

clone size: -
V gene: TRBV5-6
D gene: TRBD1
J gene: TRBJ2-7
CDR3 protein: CASNSGDRAPSYEQYF
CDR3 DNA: TGTGCCAGCAACTCAGGGGACAGGGCCCCCTCCTACGAGCAGTACTTC

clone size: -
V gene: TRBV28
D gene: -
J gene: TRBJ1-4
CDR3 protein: CASSRRQAREEKLFF
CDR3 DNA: TGTGCCAGCAGTCGAAGACAGGCCCGGGAGGAAAAACTGTTTTTT

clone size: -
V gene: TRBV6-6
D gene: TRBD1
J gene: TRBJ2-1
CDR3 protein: CASRWDRAAYNEQFF
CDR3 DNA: TGTGCCAGCAGATGGGACAGGGCCGCCTACAATGAGCAGTTCTTC

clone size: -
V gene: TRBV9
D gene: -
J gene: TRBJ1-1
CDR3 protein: CASSVGPGIMAFF
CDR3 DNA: TGTGCCAGCAGCGTAGGGCCGGGGATCATGGCTTTCTTT

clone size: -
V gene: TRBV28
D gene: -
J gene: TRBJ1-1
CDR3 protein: CASTPLTGNTEAFF
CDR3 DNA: TGTGCCAGCACCCCCCTAACAGGGAACACTGAAGCTTTCTTT

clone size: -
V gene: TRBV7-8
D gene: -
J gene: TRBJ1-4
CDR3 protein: CASSLRVPNEKLFF
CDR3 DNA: TGTGCCAGCAGCCTAAGGGTTCCTAATGAAAAACTGTTTTTT

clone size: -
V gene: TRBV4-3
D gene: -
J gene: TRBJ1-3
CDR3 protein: CASSQGAVSGNTIYF
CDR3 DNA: TGCGCCAGCAGCCAAGGGGCCGTCTCTGGAAACACCATATATTTT

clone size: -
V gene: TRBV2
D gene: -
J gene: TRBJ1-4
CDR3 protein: CASSGTFTAAEKLFF
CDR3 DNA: TGTGCCAGCAGCGGGACATTTACGGCCGCTGAAAAACTGTTTTTT

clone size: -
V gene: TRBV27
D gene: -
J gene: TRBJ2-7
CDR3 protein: CASSLVRGSQNEQYF
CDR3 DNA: TGTGCCAGCAGTTTAGTCCGGGGTAGTCAAAACGAGCAGTACTTC

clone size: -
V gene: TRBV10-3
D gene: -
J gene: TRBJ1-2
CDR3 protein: CAISTIQGFSGYTF
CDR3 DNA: TGTGCCATCAGTACCATACAGGGCTTCTCTGGCTACACCTTC

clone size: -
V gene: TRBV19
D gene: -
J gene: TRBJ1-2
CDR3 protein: CASSIAGPGYYGYTF
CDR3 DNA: TGTGCCAGTAGTATCGCTGGGCCCGGGTACTATGGCTACACCTTC

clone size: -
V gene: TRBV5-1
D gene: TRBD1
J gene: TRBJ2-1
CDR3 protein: CASSWGTGNEQFF
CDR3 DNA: TGCGCCAGCAGCTGGGGGACAGGGAATGAGCAGTTCTTC